This entry lists 10 T cell receptor beta chains sequenced from one sample in a study of T cell responses to AZD1222 COVID-19 vaccine. TCRdb keeps only in-frame clones here, not all; method: immunoSEQ multiplex PCR. The repertoire consists of 80,000 or so clones, with 70% to 80% occurring once and the leading ten covering roughly 28%. Sequencing was performed on peripheral blood, taken 28 days after the second dose of the MenACWY control vaccine. These receptors were obtained from an adult who received the MenACWY meningococcal vaccine as a control.

This chain links TRBV5-1 with TRBJ2-2, with 10 bases identical to TRBD2. V lost 3 bases, J lost 1 base, and 9 bases stayed unmatched. This CDR3 is built from 18 residues. Germline V gene data show CDR1 as SGHRS and CDR2 as YFSETQ. The CDR3 is CASSSRPSGGLNTGELFF. CDR3 DNA: TGCGCCAGCAGCTCGAGACCTAGCGGGGGCCTGAACACCGGGGAGCTGTTTTTT. The complete variable domain, with remaining parts taken from reference TRBV5-1 and TRBJ2-2, reads KAGVTQTPRYLIKTRGQQVTLSCSPISGHRSVSWYQQTPGQGLQFLFEYFSETQRNKGNFPGRFSGRQFSNSRSEMNVSTLELGDSALYLCASSSRPSGGLNTGELFFGEGSRLTVL.

This chain links TRBV9 with TRBJ2-1; D uncertain. V was trimmed by 3 bases and J by 9 bases, leaving 13 bases between them. The CDR3 spans 13 residues. CDR1 and CDR2 (germline): SGDLS, YYNGEE. CDR3 sequence: CASSGLPLSEQFF. In DNA, the CDR3 is TGTGCCAGCAGCGGATTGCCCTTGAGTGAGCAGTTCTTC.

The genes are TRBV6-5 and TRBJ2-2; unclear D gene. V lost 6 bases to trimming and J lost 6 bases, with 14 bases between them. Germline loops: CDR1 MNHEY, CDR2 SVGAGI. This CDR3 has 14 residues. The CDR3, as DNA: TGTGCCAGCAGCCCGGGTCTCAGACCCGGGGAGCTGTTTTTT. This gives the protein CASSPGLRPGELFF.

The V gene is TRBV23-1, the J gene TRBJ2-7; 9 nucleotides agree with TRBD1. Being an ORF, TRBV23-1 has a function that is uncertain. The CDR3 spans 17 residues. Trimming removed 0 bases from V and 5 bases from J; junction bases left unmatched: 11. The CDR3 region is CASSQSSLGGQGHEQYF. In nucleotides, the CDR3 is TGCGCCAGCAGTCAATCTAGCCTCGGGGGACAGGGCCACGAGCAGTACTTC.

This chain connects TRBV28 to TRBJ1-1; D gene unclear. This CDR3 spans 14 amino acids. Germline lookup yields CDR1 MDHEN and CDR2 SYDVKM. Trimming took 7 bases from V and 0 from J, leaving 12 bases between them. The CDR3 sequence: CASTKWEMNTEAFF. The CDR3 DNA is TGTGCCAGCACCAAGTGGGAAATGAACACTGAAGCTTTCTTT.

The CDR3 coding sequence is TGTGCCAGCAGTGAATCGGGGACACCCCCTTACGAGCAGTACTTC. This gives the protein CASSESGTPPYEQYF. This sequence joins TRBV2 and TRBJ2-7, with D maybe TRBD1 (6 bases). The germline V gene encodes CDR1 SNHLY and CDR2 FYNNEI. Trimming removed 2 bases from V and 4 bases from J, with 15 bases in between. This CDR3 contains 15 residues.

The genes are TRBV6-5 and TRBJ2-6, with TRBD1 identical over 7 bases. The length of the CDR3 is 15 residues. V was pared by 7 bases and J by 2 bases, with 5 bases of the junction left unmatched. Germline CDR1 reads MNHEY; CDR2 reads SVGAGI. The CDR3 here is CASIMDRPGANVLTF. DNA of the CDR3: TGTGCCAGCATCATGGACAGGCCTGGGGCCAACGTCCTGACTTTC.

This chain joins TRBV14 and TRBJ1-1, with D unresolved. V was clipped by 0 bases and J by 2 bases, with 4 bases between them. The CDR3 contains 13 residues. The germline V gene encodes CDR1 SGHDN and CDR2 FVKESK. CDR3 residues: CASSQDGNTEAFF. The CDR3 nucleotides read TGTGCCAGCAGCCAAGACGGAAACACTGAAGCTTTCTTT.

V usage is TRBV7-8 and J usage is TRBJ2-3, with D hard to call. V dropped 0 bases and J dropped 3 bases, with 4 bases sitting between them. This CDR3 has 13 residues. CDR1 SGHVS and CDR2 FQNEAQ come from the germline V gene. The CDR3: CASSLARTDTQYF. The DNA for the CDR3 is TGTGCCAGCAGCTTAGCAAGAACAGATACGCAGTATTTT.

The rearrangement joins TRBV6-5 to TRBJ1-5; a weak D match, TRBD1 (5 bases). The germline V gene encodes CDR1 MNHEY and CDR2 SVGAGI. The CDR3 loop spans 15 amino acids. Trimming left V 6 bases short and J 1 base short, with 13 bases between. CDR3 protein: CASSPTGESNQPQHF. As DNA, the CDR3 is TGTGCCAGCAGCCCCACGGGGGAGAGCAATCAGCCCCAGCATTTT.